The T cell receptor beta chain described here comes from a study of T-cell reconstitution after alpha-beta-depleted transplantation in children. A library of TCRbeta sequences, prepared with unique molecular identifiers, was generated. MiXCR was run by TCRdb on the PCR reads, yielding one entry per CDR3 protein. The sample lists hundreds of thousands of distinct CDR3 sequences, about a sixth occurring once. Germline V gene lookup returns CDR1 DFQATT and CDR2 SNEGSKA (reference sequence). CDR3 length: 18 residues. Trimming cost V 1 base and J 0 bases; bases outside gene matches: 10. A few counts support this clonotype.

This specimen consisted of PBMCs, mostly from graft donor cells, obtained 360 days after TCRalphabeta/CD19-depleted stem cell transplant. V is TRBV20-1 and J is TRBJ2-4, with 9 bases fitting TRBD2. The sequence derives from a boy under two years old who had a stem cell transplant for Wiskott-Aldrich syndrome, so the T cells may come from the graft donor. Here the CDR3 reads CSARASGTFLLAKNIQYF. The CDR3 DNA is TGCAGTGCTAGAGCTAGCGGGACCTTTTTACTAGCCAAAAACATTCAGTACTTC.